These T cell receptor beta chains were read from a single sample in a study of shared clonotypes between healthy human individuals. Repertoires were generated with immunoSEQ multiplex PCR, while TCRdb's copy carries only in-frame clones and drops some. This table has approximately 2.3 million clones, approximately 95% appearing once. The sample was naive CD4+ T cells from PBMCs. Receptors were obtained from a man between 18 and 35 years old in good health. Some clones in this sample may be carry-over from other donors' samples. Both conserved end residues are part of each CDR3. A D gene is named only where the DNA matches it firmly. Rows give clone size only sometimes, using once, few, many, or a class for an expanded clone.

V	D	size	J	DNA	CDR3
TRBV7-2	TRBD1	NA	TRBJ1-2	TGTGCCAGCAGCCCGAATATCCGGGACAGGGTATATGGCTACACCTTC	CASSPNIRDRVYGYTF
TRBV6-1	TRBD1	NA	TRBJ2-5	TGTGCCAGCAGGGGAAGGGACAGGGGGCGAGAGACCCAGTACTTC	CASRGRDRGRETQYF
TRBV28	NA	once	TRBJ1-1	TGTGCCAGCAGGCTACCCCTATCCAAGGAAGCTTTCTTT	CASRLPLSKEAFF
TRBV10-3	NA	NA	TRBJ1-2	TGTGCCATCAGTGAGTATCAGGTCTATGGCTACACCTTC	CAISEYQVYGYTF
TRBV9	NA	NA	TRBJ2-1	TGTGCCAGCAGCGTAGGCGGAGTAAGCTCCTACAATGAGCAGTTCTTC	CASSVGGVSSYNEQFF
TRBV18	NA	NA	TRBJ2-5	TGTGCCAGCTCACTAACTGCCCTCCAAGAGACCCAGTACTTC	CASSLTALQETQYF
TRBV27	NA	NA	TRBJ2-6	TGTGCCAGCAGTTTGGGCAGAAGAGACTCTGGGGCCAACGTCCTGACTTTC	CASSLGRRDSGANVLTF
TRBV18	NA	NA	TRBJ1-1	TGTGCCAGCTCACCAGGGCAGGTGGGCACTGAAGCTTTCTTT	CASSPGQVGTEAFF
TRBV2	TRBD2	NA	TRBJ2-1	TGTGCCAGCACTCAAAGCCTCGGGACTAGCGATTACAATGAGCAGTTCTTC	CASTQSLGTSDYNEQFF
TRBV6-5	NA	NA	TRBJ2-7	TGTGCCAGCAGCACCCTCGCGGCCGGAACCTACGAGCAGTACTTC	CASSTLAAGTYEQYF
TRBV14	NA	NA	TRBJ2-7	TGTGCCAGCAGCCCCCTCCGAGGGCGTGGAAAGACCGAGCAGTACTTC	CASSPLRGRGKTEQYF
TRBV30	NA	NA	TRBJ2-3	TGTGCCTCCTCCCGCCGGGGGCGGGAGTTCAGGGATACGCAGTATTTT	CASSRRGREFRDTQYF
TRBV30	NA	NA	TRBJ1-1	TGTGCCTGGAGTGTATCAGGGTGGACTGAAGCTTTCTTT	CAWSVSGWTEAFF
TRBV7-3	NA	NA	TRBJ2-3	TGTGCCAGCAGCTTAAAGGTCTCAGATACGCAGTATTTT	CASSLKVSDTQYF
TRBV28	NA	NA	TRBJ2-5	TGTGCCAGCAGTTTGCCAGATAGAGAGACCCAGTACTTC	CASSLPDRETQYF
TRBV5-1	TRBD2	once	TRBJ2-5	TGCGCCAGCAGCCCACAACTGGGGCGGGGGCAAGAGACCCAGTACTTC	CASSPQLGRGQETQYF
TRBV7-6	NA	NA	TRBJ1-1	TGTGCCAGCAGCATACGTATGAACACTGAAGCTTTCTTT	CASSIRMNTEAFF
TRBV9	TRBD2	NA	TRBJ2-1	TGTGCCAGCACCCGGACTAGCGGGGACAATGAGCAGTTCTTC	CASTRTSGDNEQFF
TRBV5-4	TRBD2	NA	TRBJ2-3	TGTGCCAGCAGCTTAAAAGGATCCCTCGCTAGCGGGGTGGGGGATACGCAGTATTTT	CASSLKGSLASGVGDTQYF
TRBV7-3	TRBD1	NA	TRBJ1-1	TGTGCCAGCAGCCCAGGGGGCGCCTGGACTGAAGCTTTCTTT	CASSPGGAWTEAFF
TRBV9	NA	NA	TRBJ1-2	TGTGCCAGCAGCGTAGACAGAAGCACGTATGGCTACACCTTC	CASSVDRSTYGYTF
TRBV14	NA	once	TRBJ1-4	TGTGCCAGCAGCCCGGTGGACTCGCTTGAACGTGAAAAACTGTTTTTT	CASSPVDSLEREKLFF
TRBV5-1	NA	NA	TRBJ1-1	TGCGCCAGCAGCCTGGGGAGGGAGGCTGAAGCTTTCTTT	CASSLGREAEAFF
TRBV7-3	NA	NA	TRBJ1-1	TGTGCCAGCAGTACGGGTACCATCGGGACTGAAGCTTTCTTT	CASSTGTIGTEAFF
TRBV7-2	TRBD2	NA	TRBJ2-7	TGTGCCAGCAGCCTCCGGACTAGCGGGACCTACGAGCAGTACTTC	CASSLRTSGTYEQYF
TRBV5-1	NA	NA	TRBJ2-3	TGCGCCAGCAGCGACCCCTCAGGAAGAGATACGCAGTATTTT	CASSDPSGRDTQYF
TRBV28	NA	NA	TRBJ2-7	TGTGCCAGCAGTTTAGGTACAGGCGGGTCAGGCCACGAGCAGTACTTC	CASSLGTGGSGHEQYF
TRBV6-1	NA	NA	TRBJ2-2	TGTGCCAGCAGTTCCCTAGCCGGGGAGCTGTTTTTT	CASSSLAGELFF
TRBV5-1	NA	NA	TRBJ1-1	TGCGCCAGCCGAGCCCTTACAGGGACTTTGAACACTGAAGCTTTCTTT	CASRALTGTLNTEAFF
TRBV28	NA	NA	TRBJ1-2	TGTGCCAGCAGTTTATCGGAGGCCCCCTATGGCTACACCTTC	CASSLSEAPYGYTF
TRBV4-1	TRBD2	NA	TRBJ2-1	TGCGCCAGCAGCCAAGTTCTTAGCGGGAGGGCCATAAGGTACAATGAGCAGTTCTTC	CASSQVLSGRAIRYNEQFF